A selection of T cell receptor beta chains follows, all from one sample in a study of blood T cells in healthy people across ages. TCRdb itself ran the 5' RACE reads through MiXCR, one entry per CDR3 protein. Among 800,000 to 1,000,000 distinct CDR3 sequences listed, under 50% were seen once. Material for sequencing was blood. Receptors originate from a man younger than 45 in good health. The CDR3 runs from the conserved cysteine through the conserved F or W. A D gene is named only where the DNA matches it firmly. Size is omitted from some rows. Given values are once, few, many or a class for expanded clones.

size: -
V: TRBV6-5
J: TRBJ2-2
D: -
CDR3: CASSYSVIINTGELFF
DNA: TGTGCCAGCAGTTACTCGGTCATTATAAACACCGGGGAGCTGTTTTTT

size: -
V: TRBV4-3
J: TRBJ1-2
D: -
CDR3: CASSPHQGRDYGYTF
DNA: TGCGCCAGCAGCCCTCATCAGGGCAGGGACTATGGCTACACCTTC

size: -
V: TRBV24-1
J: TRBJ2-1
D: TRBD1
CDR3: CATSEDRSYNEQFF
DNA: TGTGCCACCAGTGAGGACAGGTCCTACAATGAGCAGTTCTTC

size: -
V: TRBV7-8
J: TRBJ1-2
D: -
CDR3: CASSSDRLANYGYTF
DNA: TGTGCCAGCAGCTCTGACAGGCTTGCTAACTATGGCTACACCTTC

size: few
V: TRBV7-9
J: TRBJ2-7
D: -
CDR3: CASSSNDYEQYF
DNA: TGTGCCAGCAGCTCGAATGACTACGAGCAGTACTTC

size: -
V: TRBV7-3
J: TRBJ1-2
D: -
CDR3: CASSPTPGGGYTF
DNA: TGTGCCAGCAGCCCGACCCCGGGGGGAGGCTACACCTTC

size: -
V: TRBV7-2
J: TRBJ1-5
D: -
CDR3: CASSLVKGEGRPQHF
DNA: TGTGCCAGCAGCTTAGTTAAGGGTGAAGGTCGGCCCCAGCATTTT

size: -
V: TRBV20-1
J: TRBJ1-4
D: -
CDR3: CSARIPPGKKGEKLFF
DNA: TGCAGTGCTAGGATCCCGCCAGGGAAGAAAGGTGAAAAACTGTTTTTT

size: few
V: TRBV6-1
J: TRBJ1-1
D: -
CDR3: CASSEFGGQAYTEAFF
DNA: TGTGCCAGCAGTGAATTTGGTGGGCAGGCGTACACTGAAGCTTTCTTT

size: -
V: TRBV27
J: TRBJ2-5
D: -
CDR3: CASSSIEETQYF
DNA: TGTGCCAGCAGTTCTATAGAAGAGACCCAGTACTTC

size: -
V: TRBV2
J: TRBJ2-7
D: -
CDR3: CASSPTSEQYF
DNA: TGTGCCAGCAGCCCGACTAGCGAGCAGTACTTC

size: -
V: TRBV13
J: TRBJ2-1
D: TRBD1
CDR3: CASSEGRTGGDEQFF
DNA: TGTGCCAGCAGCGAAGGCCGTACAGGGGGTGATGAGCAGTTCTTC

size: -
V: TRBV6-1
J: TRBJ1-2
D: -
CDR3: CASSDGRLRGYTF
DNA: TGTGCCAGCAGTGACGGGCGGTTAAGGGGCTACACCTTC

size: many
V: TRBV27
J: TRBJ1-2
D: -
CDR3: CASSLDRLYGYTF
DNA: TGTGCCAGCAGTTTAGACAGGCTCTATGGCTACACCTTC

size: -
V: TRBV7-9
J: TRBJ2-3
D: -
CDR3: CASSPTPARNTDTQYF
DNA: TGTGCCAGCAGCCCGACCCCGGCGCGCAACACAGATACGCAGTATTTT

size: -
V: TRBV6-2/TRBV6-3
J: TRBJ2-1
D: TRBD2
CDR3: CASSYKGREYNEQFF
DNA: TGTGCCAGCAGTTATAAGGGGCGGGAGTACAATGAGCAGTTCTTC

size: few
V: TRBV7-2
J: TRBJ2-3
D: TRBD2
CDR3: CASSPRTSGGFTDTQYF
DNA: TGTGCCAGCAGCCCCCGGACTAGCGGGGGGTTCACAGATACGCAGTATTTT

size: once
V: TRBV28
J: TRBJ1-2
D: -
CDR3: CASSLGNGLQGYTF
DNA: TGTGCCAGCAGTTTAGGGAATGGACTCCAAGGCTACACCTTC

size: -
V: TRBV12-3/TRBV12-4
J: TRBJ2-7
D: TRBD2
CDR3: CASDPGTSETNEQYF
DNA: TGTGCCAGCGATCCCGGGACTAGCGAGACAAATGAGCAGTACTTC

size: -
V: TRBV7-9
J: TRBJ1-1
D: -
CDR3: CASSSQQGNTEAFF
DNA: TGTGCCAGCAGCTCTCAACAGGGGAACACTGAAGCTTTCTTT

size: -
V: TRBV7-9
J: TRBJ2-1
D: TRBD2
CDR3: CASSLRNLAGAPYNEQFF
DNA: TGTGCCAGCAGCTTACGCAACTTAGCGGGGGCCCCCTACAATGAGCAGTTCTTC

size: -
V: TRBV5-5
J: TRBJ2-1
D: -
CDR3: CASSQPGNEQFF
DNA: TGTGCCAGCAGCCAACCGGGGAATGAGCAGTTCTTC

size: -
V: TRBV2
J: TRBJ1-5
D: -
CDR3: CASMAYNQPQHF
DNA: TGTGCCAGCATGGCGTACAATCAGCCCCAGCATTTT

size: -
V: TRBV5-1
J: TRBJ2-3
D: -
CDR3: CASSSPGPGLGDTQYF
DNA: TGCGCCAGCAGCTCACCCGGACCAGGCTTGGGAGATACGCAGTATTTT

size: once
V: TRBV7-8
J: TRBJ2-5
D: TRBD1
CDR3: CASSPATGGWTQYF
DNA: TGTGCCAGCAGCCCCGCGACAGGGGGCTGGACCCAGTACTTC

size: once
V: TRBV3-1
J: TRBJ2-5
D: TRBD2
CDR3: CASSQDRLAGRETQYF
DNA: TGTGCCAGCAGCCAAGATCGTCTAGCGGGAAGGGAGACCCAGTACTTC

size: -
V: TRBV28
J: TRBJ2-3
D: TRBD2
CDR3: CASSFPGTSGGTRTDTQYF
DNA: TGTGCCAGCAGTTTTCCCGGGACTAGCGGGGGGACTCGCACAGATACGCAGTATTTT

size: -
V: TRBV12-3/TRBV12-4
J: TRBJ2-2
D: -
CDR3: CASILKGPGELFF
DNA: TGTGCCAGCATTTTGAAAGGGCCCGGGGAGCTGTTTTTT

size: -
V: TRBV4-2
J: TRBJ2-2
D: TRBD2
CDR3: CASSQDLGLGSRELFF
DNA: TGTGCCAGCAGCCAAGATCTGGGACTAGGGTCCCGGGAGCTGTTTTTT

size: -
V: TRBV6-2/TRBV6-3
J: TRBJ1-2
D: TRBD1
CDR3: CASSPGQGWGYGYTF
DNA: TGTGCCAGCAGTCCGGGACAGGGATGGGGCTATGGCTACACCTTC

size: few
V: TRBV9
J: TRBJ1-2
D: TRBD1
CDR3: CASSVDRGPSVNYGYTF
DNA: TGTGCCAGCAGCGTAGACAGGGGGCCCTCCGTTAACTATGGCTACACCTTC

size: -
V: TRBV5-1
J: TRBJ2-1
D: -
CDR3: CASSFGTPQNNEQFF
DNA: TGCGCCAGCAGCTTCGGGACGCCGCAAAACAATGAGCAGTTCTTC

size: many
V: TRBV6-6
J: TRBJ2-5
D: -
CDR3: CASSSEETQYF
DNA: TGTGCCAGCAGTAGCGAAGAGACCCAGTACTTC

size: -
V: TRBV6-2/TRBV6-3
J: TRBJ2-7
D: TRBD2
CDR3: CASRRTSASSYEQYF
DNA: TGTGCCAGCAGGAGGACTAGTGCAAGCTCCTACGAGCAGTACTTC

size: -
V: TRBV5-1
J: TRBJ2-3
D: TRBD1
CDR3: CASSKGTGDHTDTQYF
DNA: TGCGCCAGCAGCAAAGGGACAGGGGATCACACAGATACGCAGTATTTT